This TCR beta chain was identified during a study of shared clonotypes between healthy human individuals. V lost 4 bases and J lost 1; bases outside the gene matches: 2. Germline V gene sequence: CDR1 GTSNPN, CDR2 SVGIG (reference sequence). CDR3 size: 13 residues. For every subset, genomic DNA was evenly distributed across several immunoSEQ plates. Some clones are missing from TCRdb's copy, which holds only in-frame ones; the method was immunoSEQ multiplex PCR. The repertoire holds 470,000 or so clones, with more than 65% as singletons. Sequencing input: PBMCs. This chain connects TRBV30 to TRBJ1-1, with 8 bases lining up with TRBD1. This sequence was found in a woman aged 40 to 50 in good health. Some clones in this sample may be carry-over from other donors' samples. The CDR3 protein is CAWTTGGNTEAFF. Written as DNA, the CDR3 is TGTGCCTGGACCACAGGGGGGAACACTGAAGCTTTCTTT. Complete variable domain (other parts from reference TRBV30 and TRBJ1-1): SQTIHQWPATLVQPVGSPLSLECTVEGTSNPNLYWYRQAAGRGLQLLFYSVGIGQISSEVPQNLSASRPQDRQFILSSKKLLLSDSGFYLCAWTTGGNTEAFFGQGTRLTVV.